Presented here are 25 T cell receptor beta chains from one specimen sequenced in a study of OX40 agonist ivuxolimab in advanced cancers. TCRdb's copy holds only in-frame clones and misses some; the assay was immunoSEQ multiplex PCR. The sample has roughly 60,000 clones, around 80% seen once. The sample in question was CD4+ or CD8+ T cells sorted from blood, obtained in a trial of the OX40 agonist ivuxolimab. Receptor source: an adult with an advanced solid tumor such as melanoma, head and neck, liver or kidney cancer.

The chain links TRBV30 to TRBJ2-1, with D unresolved. Germline V lookup: CDR1 GTSNPN, CDR2 SVGIG (reference sequence). The CDR3 loop spans 12 amino acids. Trimming cost V 0 bases and J 6 bases, with 6 bases left between them. In nucleotides, the CDR3 is TGTGCCTGGAGTGTACGAGGCAATGAGCAGTTCTTC. As protein: CAWSVRGNEQFF.

This sequence joins TRBV11-1 and TRBJ2-6; 8 nucleotides align to TRBD2. In germline, CDR1 is SGHAT, CDR2 FQDESV (reference sequence). V shed 5 bases, J shed 0 bases, and the junction held 9 bases outside the gene matches. CDR3 length: 18 amino acids. CDR3 amino acids: CASSPRGAGVSGANVLTF. CDR3 coding DNA: TGTGCCAGCAGCCCCCGGGGAGCGGGGGTCTCTGGGGCCAACGTCCTGACTTTC.

The rearrangement uses TRBV5-1 and TRBJ2-1; TRBD2 is a possible D gene (6 bases). CDR3 length: 12 amino acids. The V end was cut by 0 bases, the J end by 10 bases, with 8 bases between. The V gene's germline CDR1 is SGHRS and CDR2 YFSETQ. This CDR3 reads CASSLGTMEQFF. Written as DNA, the CDR3 is TGCGCCAGCAGCTTGGGGACTATGGAGCAGTTCTTC.

The chain links TRBV27 to TRBJ2-5; D may be TRBD2 (6 bases). The V end was cut by 4 bases, the J end by 10 bases, with 22 bases between. Germline V gives CDR1 MNHEY, CDR2 SMNVEV (reference sequence). The CDR3 runs to 15 residues. The CDR3 nucleotides read TGTGCCAGCAGTTCTGGGACTCTCGATTCAAAGAGCCAGTACTTC. Translated: CASSSGTLDSKSQYF.

V usage is TRBV6-5 and J usage is TRBJ2-7, with D perhaps matching TRBD1 (5 bases). CDR1 MNHEY and CDR2 SVGAGI come from the germline V gene. The CDR3 extends over 16 amino acids. Trimming shortened V by 2 bases and J by 3 bases, and 17 bases separated the two germline ends. The CDR3 DNA reads TGTGCCAGCAGTTACAAATGGCCAGGGAATAACTACGAGCAGTACTTC. Amino acid sequence: CASSYKWPGNNYEQYF.

This clone was detected once. The chain carries TRBV2 and TRBJ2-7; 11 bases align to TRBD1. J lost 2 bases, V lost 10 bases, and 7 bases had no gene match. The CDR3 runs 14 residues. The germline gives CDR1 SNHLY, CDR2 FYNNEI. The chain's CDR3 is CANGDRGVPYEQYF. CDR3 in DNA: TGTGCCAACGGGGACAGGGGGGTCCCCTACGAGCAGTACTTC.

The V and J genes are TRBV27 and TRBJ1-4, with D unresolved. CDR3 length: 14 amino acids. CDR1 and CDR2 from the germline V gene are MNHEY and SMNVEV (reference sequence). Between the trimmed V and J ends, which lost 4 bases and 5 bases, there was a span of 11 bases. The CDR3 here is CASSSHLNNEKLFF. The CDR3 DNA reads TGTGCCAGCAGTTCCCACTTAAACAATGAAAAACTGTTTTTT. The full variable domain, rest sourced from reference TRBV27 and TRBJ1-4, is EAQVTQNPRYLITVTGKKLTVTCSQNMNHEYMSWYRQDPGLGLRQIYYSMNVEVTDKGDVPEGYKVSRKEKRNFPLILESPSPNQTSLYFCASSSHLNNEKLFFGSGTQLSVL.

This chain joins TRBV6-6 and TRBJ1-1, with D possibly being TRBD1 (5 bases). Germline V gives CDR1 MNHNY, CDR2 SVGAGI (reference sequence). V lost 5 bases, J lost 1 base, and 11 bases lay in between. This CDR3 has 14 residues. Written as DNA, the CDR3 is TGTGCCAGCAGTCTCCCAGACAGGAACACTGAAGCTTTCTTT. Protein product: CASSLPDRNTEAFF.

V gene TRBV6-5 combines with J gene TRBJ1-4, with D perhaps TRBD1 (5 bases). This CDR3 contains 15 residues. Looked up from germline, CDR1 is MNHEY and CDR2 is SVGAGI. Trimming pared 0 bases from V and 7 bases from J, leaving 12 bases between. The CDR3 sequence is CASSYSGREGEKLFF. CDR3 sequence (DNA): TGTGCCAGCAGTTACTCGGGGCGAGAAGGTGAAAAACTGTTTTTT.

This clone has only one observation. The chain combines TRBV28 with TRBJ1-5; perhaps TRBD1 as D (5 bases). The CDR3 runs to 13 residues. V was pared by 8 bases and J by 4 bases, with 12 bases between. From germline, CDR1 is MDHEN and CDR2 SYDVKM. The DNA for the CDR3 is TGTGCCAGCCGTGTTGGGGGAAATCAGCCCCAGCATTTT. It codes for CASRVGGNQPQHF.

This chain connects TRBV28 to TRBJ2-7, with D possibly being TRBD1 or TRBD2 (5 bases each). This CDR3 is 13 amino acids long. V was clipped by 6 bases and J by 4 bases, with 13 bases between them. The germline CDR1 and CDR2 sequences are MDHEN and SYDVKM. Written as DNA, the CDR3 is TGTGCCAGCAGGCTTGGGACCCTTTACGAGCAGTACTTC. Its protein product is CASRLGTLYEQYF.

The V gene is TRBV28, the J gene TRBJ1-2; D not resolved. Germline CDR1 reads MDHEN; CDR2 reads SYDVKM. V was shortened by 7 bases and J by 8 bases, with 11 bases between the two germline ends. CDR3 length: 11 amino acids. DNA of the CDR3: TGTGCCAGCACCTCACCATCCGGCTACACCTTC. It translates to CASTSPSGYTF.

The genes are TRBV19 and TRBJ2-7; the match to TRBD2 covers 11 bases. After removal of 5 bases from V and 4 bases from J, the junction contained 4 bases not matched to a gene. This CDR3 comprises 14 residues. Germline values: CDR1 LNHDA, CDR2 SQIVND (reference sequence). As DNA, the CDR3 is TGTGCCAGTAGTGTCCGGACTAGCGGGTACGAGCAGTACTTC. Its protein product is CASSVRTSGYEQYF.

The V and J genes are TRBV18 and TRBJ2-5; D gene unclear. The CDR3 sequence is 15 residues long. CDR1 and CDR2 (germline): KGHSH, LQKENI. V was trimmed by 1 base and J by 5 bases, leaving 14 bases between them. For the CDR3, the DNA is TGTGCCAGCTCACCACGGAAACTGGAAGGGGAGACCCAGTACTTC. This translates into CASSPRKLEGETQYF. Full variable domain (rest looked up from reference TRBV18 and TRBJ2-5): NAGVMQNPRHLVRRRGQEARLRCSPMKGHSHVYWYRQLPEEGLKFMVYLQKENIIDESGMPKERFSAEFPKEGPSILRIQQVVRGDSAAYFCASSPRKLEGETQYFGPGTRLLVL.

This rearrangement joins TRBV7-8 to TRBJ1-1; D is ambiguous. This CDR3 region has 13 residues. CDR1 is SGHVS, CDR2 FQNEAQ, per germline. Deletions cut 9 bases from V and 1 base from J, with 12 bases between. In nucleotides, the CDR3 is TGTGCCAGTACCATTCAACCGAACACTGAAGCTTTCTTT. This encodes CASTIQPNTEAFF.

This chain uses TRBV29-1 with TRBJ2-7; D unresolved. Germline loops: CDR1 SQVTM, CDR2 ANQGSEA. Trimming pared 8 bases from V and 2 bases from J, leaving 10 bases between. This CDR3 has 11 amino acids. CDR3 protein: CSTKSTYEQYF. The CDR3 coding sequence is TGCAGCACGAAGAGTACCTACGAGCAGTACTTC.

The rearrangement links TRBV18 to TRBJ1-3, with 10 positions matching TRBD1. The CDR3 has 20 amino acids. V was pared by 0 bases and J by 0 bases, with 11 bases of the junction left unmatched. Germline-derived CDR1 and CDR2 are KGHSH and LQKENI. CDR3 in DNA: TGTGCCAGCTCACCACCCTACCCCGGGACAGGGGTCGGCTCTGGAAACACCATATATTTT. Its translation: CASSPPYPGTGVGSGNTIYF.

The V gene is TRBV10-1, the J gene TRBJ1-1; 7 nucleotides match TRBD1. The germline V gene encodes CDR1 WNHNN and CDR2 SYGVQD (reference sequence). The CDR3 is 13 residues long. Losses at the gene ends were 0 bases for V and 8 bases for J; bases not matched to a gene: 3. This CDR3 reads CASSESPDREAFF. In nucleotides, the CDR3 is TGCGCCAGCAGTGAGTCCCCGGACAGGGAAGCTTTCTTT.

This clone was found once. One end of the junction fails to match germline, which may point to a read error. This rearrangement joins TRBV7-7 to TRBJ2-1; D possibly matches TRBD1 or TRBD2 (5 bases each). The CDR3 contains 15 residues. Germline V gene sequence: CDR1 SSHAT, CDR2 FNYEAQ (reference sequence). The CDR3 nucleotides read TGTGCTAGCAGCTGGGGACCAACCCCTGACAATGAGCAGTTCTTC. Its protein is CASSWGPTPDNEQFF. Complete variable domain (other parts from reference TRBV7-7 and TRBJ2-1): GAGVSQSPRYKVTKRGQDVTLRCDPISSHATLYWYQQALGQGPEFLTYFNYEAQPDKSGLPSDRFSAERPEGSISTLTIQRTEQRDSAMYRCASSWGPTPDNEQFFGPGTRLTVL.

In this sample, this clone turned up a few times. The genes are TRBV6-1 and TRBJ1-1; weak D call: TRBD1 (6 bases). With 6 bases removed from V and 1 base from J, the gap between germline ends came to 9 bases. CDR3 length: 13 amino acids. Germline values: CDR1 MNHNS, CDR2 SASEGT. In DNA, the CDR3 is TGTGCCAGCAGGGACAGATCGAACACTGAAGCTTTCTTT. Its protein product is CASRDRSNTEAFF.

The chain has TRBV15 and TRBJ2-7, with 8 bases matching TRBD1. The CDR3 totals 17 residues. V shed 0 bases, J shed 2 bases, and the junction held 9 bases outside the gene matches. Germline assignment: CDR1 LNHNV and CDR2 YYDKDF (reference sequence). CDR3: CATSRDVNRGIPYEQYF. The CDR3 DNA follows: TGTGCCACCAGCAGAGATGTGAACAGGGGGATTCCCTACGAGCAGTACTTC.

The DNA for the CDR3 is TGTGCCAGCAGCGTAGCGGGGGCGAGGAGGGAGACCCAGTACTTC. Translated, it gives CASSVAGARRETQYF. The chain couples TRBV9 to TRBJ2-5; D may be TRBD1 or TRBD2 (6 bases each). This CDR3 has 15 amino acids. V gave up 0 bases and J gave up 5 bases, with 14 bases separating them. Germline values: CDR1 SGDLS, CDR2 YYNGEE.

This clone was observed once. The chain combines TRBV5-1 with TRBJ2-1, with D hard to call. CDR1 and CDR2 from the germline V gene are SGHRS and YFSETQ. There are 12 residues in the CDR3. Between the trimmed V and J ends, which lost 0 bases and 6 bases, there was a span of 4 bases. CDR3 bases: TGCGCCAGCAGCTTGGTAGCCAATGAGCAGTTCTTC. This codes for CASSLVANEQFF.

The chain uses TRBV27 and TRBJ2-1, with D tentatively TRBD2 (6 bases). V gave up 6 bases and J gave up 1 base, with 22 bases separating them. This CDR3 has 18 amino acids. Germline V gene data show CDR1 as MNHEY and CDR2 as SMNVEV (reference sequence). The CDR3 sequence: CASRLTNSRGQSYNEQFF. The CDR3 DNA reads as TGTGCCAGCAGACTAACCAACTCGCGGGGCCAATCCTACAATGAGCAGTTCTTC.

The chain links TRBV5-4 to TRBJ1-1; weak D call: TRBD1 (5 bases). CDR3 length: 13 residues. Germline V CDR1 and CDR2: SGHNT, YYREEE (reference sequence). V lost 3 bases and J 7 bases, leaving 13 bases between the germline ends. The CDR3 DNA sequence: TGTGCCAGCAGCTCAGGCCCAGGGTTTGAAGCTTTCTTT. It yields the protein CASSSGPGFEAFF.